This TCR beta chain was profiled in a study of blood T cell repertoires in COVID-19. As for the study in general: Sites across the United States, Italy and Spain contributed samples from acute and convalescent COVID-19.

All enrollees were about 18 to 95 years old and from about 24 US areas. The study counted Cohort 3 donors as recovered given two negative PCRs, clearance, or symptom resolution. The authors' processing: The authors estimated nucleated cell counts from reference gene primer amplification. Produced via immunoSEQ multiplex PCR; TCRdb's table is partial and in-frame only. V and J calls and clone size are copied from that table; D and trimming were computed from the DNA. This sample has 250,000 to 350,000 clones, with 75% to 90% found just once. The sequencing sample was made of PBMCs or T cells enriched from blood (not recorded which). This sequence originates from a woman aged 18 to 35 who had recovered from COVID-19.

CDR3 in DNA: TGTGCCAGCAGCCCGGGACTAGCGGACACCTACGAGCAGTACTTC. Protein: CASSPGLADTYEQYF. The chain joins TRBV11-2 to TRBJ2-7; 11 positions match TRBD2. The germline CDR1 and CDR2 sequences are SGHAT and FQNNGV. The V gene end was trimmed by 5 bases and the J gene end by 2 bases; junction bases not matched to a gene: 5. This CDR3 has 15 residues.